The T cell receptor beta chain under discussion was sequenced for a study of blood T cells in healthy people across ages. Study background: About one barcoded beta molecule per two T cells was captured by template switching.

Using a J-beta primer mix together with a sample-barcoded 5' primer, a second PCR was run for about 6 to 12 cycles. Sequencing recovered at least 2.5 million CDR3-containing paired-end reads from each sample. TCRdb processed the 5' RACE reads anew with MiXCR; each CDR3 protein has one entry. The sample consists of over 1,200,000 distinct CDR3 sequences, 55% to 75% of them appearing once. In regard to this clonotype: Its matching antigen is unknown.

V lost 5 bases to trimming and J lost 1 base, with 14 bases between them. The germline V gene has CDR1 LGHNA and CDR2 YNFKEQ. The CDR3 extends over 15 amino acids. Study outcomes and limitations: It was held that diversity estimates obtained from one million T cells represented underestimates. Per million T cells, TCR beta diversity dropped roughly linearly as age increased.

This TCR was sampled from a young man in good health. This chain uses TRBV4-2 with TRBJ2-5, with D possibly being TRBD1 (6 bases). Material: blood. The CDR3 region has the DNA TGTGCCAGCAGCTTACGTACAGGGTCCCAAGAGACCCAGTACTTC. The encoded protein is CASSLRTGSQETQYF.